These 28 T cell receptor beta chains were sequenced from one sample in a study of shared clonotypes between healthy human individuals. TCRdb's copy holds only in-frame clones and misses some; the assay was immunoSEQ multiplex PCR. The sample includes roughly 700,000 clones, around two thirds of them seen just once. Sequenced sample: memory CD4+ T cells sorted from blood. Subset here: CD45RA-negative fraction. These receptors originate from a woman aged 25 to 39 in good health.

This chain uses TRBV2 with TRBJ1-5; perhaps TRBD1 as D (6 bases). The V end was cut by 8 bases, the J end by 4 bases, with 15 bases between. This CDR3 comprises 14 residues. CDR1 and CDR2 (germline): SNHLY, FYNNEI. CDR3 residues: CASHRVQGNQPQHF. In DNA, the CDR3 is TGTGCCAGCCACAGGGTCCAGGGGAATCAGCCCCAGCATTTT.

This clone has only one observation. The chain joins TRBV14 to TRBJ2-7, with 8 bases matching TRBD2. The length of the CDR3 is 15 residues. The germline gives CDR1 SGHDN, CDR2 FVKESK. V lost 5 bases, J lost 4 bases, and 10 bases stayed unmatched. The CDR3 nucleotides are TGTGCCAGCAGCAAAGGGTTAGCGGGAAAATACGAGCAGTACTTC. Protein sequence: CASSKGLAGKYEQYF.

Only a few counts were recorded for this clone. Other DNA sequences of this sample code for an identical CDR3. The V and J genes are TRBV28 and TRBJ2-7; tentative D call: TRBD1 (7 bases). Germline values: CDR1 MDHEN, CDR2 SYDVKM. This CDR3 region has 14 residues. The ends were cut back, 5 bases at V and 4 bases at J, with 15 bases in the middle. In nucleotides, the CDR3 is TGTGCCAGCAGTCCCCCGCAGGGGGGATACGAGCAGTACTTC. This encodes CASSPPQGGYEQYF. Supplemented by reference TRBV28 and TRBJ2-7, the full variable domain reads DVKVTQSSRYLVKRTGEKVFLECVQDMDHENMFWYRQDPGLGLRLIYFSYDVKMKEKGDIPEGYSVSREKKERFSLILESASTNQTSMYLCASSPPQGGYEQYFGPGTRLTVT.

This clone showed up just a few times. The V and J genes are TRBV15 and TRBJ2-6; D ambiguous. Per the germline V gene, CDR1 is LNHNV and CDR2 is YYDKDF (reference sequence). The CDR3 has 16 amino acids. V lost 0 bases and J 0 bases, leaving 6 bases between the germline ends. For the CDR3, the DNA is TGTGCCACCAGCAGAGATACGGGCTCTGGGGCCAACGTCCTGACTTTC. It codes for CATSRDTGSGANVLTF. Looking up the rest from reference TRBV15 and TRBJ2-6 gives the full variable domain: DAMVIQNPRYQVTQFGKPVTLSCSQTLNHNVMYWYQQKSSQAPKLLFHYYDKDFNNEADTPDNFQSRRPNTSFCFLDIRSPGLGDTAMYLCATSRDTGSGANVLTFGAGSRLTVL.

The CDR3 coding sequence is TGTGCCAGCAGTGCCCCCGGGGATCGGCAGTACTTC. Protein sequence: CASSAPGDRQYF. The rearrangement joins TRBV6-1 to TRBJ2-7, with D maybe TRBD2 (5 bases). Trimming cost V 4 bases and J 9 bases, with 13 bases left between them. The germline CDR1 and CDR2 sequences are MNHNS and SASEGT. The CDR3 has 12 residues.

V usage is TRBV7-2 and J usage is TRBJ1-1, with D hard to call. The CDR3 is 14 amino acids. Germline CDR1 reads SGHTA; CDR2 reads FQGNSA. V shed 1 base and J shed 1 base, with 7 bases lying between them. Here the CDR3 reads CASSLGWQNTEAFF. The CDR3 nucleotides read TGTGCCAGCAGCTTAGGGTGGCAGAACACTGAAGCTTTCTTT.

J is TRBJ2-7 and V is TRBV27; no clear D. The CDR3 runs to 10 residues. The germline V gene encodes CDR1 MNHEY and CDR2 SMNVEV (reference sequence). Trimming took off 9 bases at V and 2 bases at J, with 5 bases between the two ends. The CDR3, as DNA: TGTGCCAGGTTCCCCTACGAGCAGTACTTC. Its translation: CARFPYEQYF.

The chain is built from TRBV9 and TRBJ1-5; D remains ambiguous. Germline assignment: CDR1 SGDLS and CDR2 YYNGEE. The CDR3 spans 15 residues. Trimming removed 0 bases from V and 5 bases from J, with 12 bases in between. CDR3 nucleotides: TGTGCCAGCAGCGTAGGAGTCACGGGATATCAGCCCCAGCATTTT. This translates into CASSVGVTGYQPQHF.

The V call is TRBV7-3, the J call TRBJ1-5; no firm D call. Germline-derived CDR1 and CDR2 are SGHTA and FQGTGA. CDR3 length equals 12 residues. V lost 3 bases, J lost 3 bases, and 3 bases lay in between. DNA of the CDR3: TGTGCCAGCAGCTTCTCCAATCAGCCCCAGCATTTT. It codes for CASSFSNQPQHF.

The rearrangement uses TRBV27 and TRBJ2-2; TRBD2 matches at 8 bases. This CDR3 spans 18 amino acids. Per the germline V gene, CDR1 is MNHEY and CDR2 is SMNVEV (reference sequence). V shed 2 bases and J 5 bases; nucleotides not matched to a gene: 13. CDR3 in amino acids: CASSLLPGRPGGTGELFF. The CDR3 DNA reads TGTGCCAGCAGTTTACTCCCTGGCAGGCCGGGAGGGACCGGGGAGCTGTTTTTT.

The chain couples TRBV11-2 to TRBJ2-3, with 7 bases that match TRBD2. Germline assignment: CDR1 SGHAT and CDR2 FQNNGV. The length of the CDR3 is 15 residues. V lost 3 bases, J lost 8 bases, and 11 bases stayed unmatched. The CDR3 DNA reads TGTGCCAGCAGCTTCACGACGGGGGGTTCCGTTACGCAGTATTTT. Encoded protein: CASSFTTGGSVTQYF.

The table lists this clone with a few counts. The CDR3 DNA reads as TGTGCCAGCAGTCCCTGGACTAGCGGGTCCGCAGATACGCAGTATTTT. It yields the protein CASSPWTSGSADTQYF. This sequence joins TRBV27 and TRBJ2-3; TRBD2 matches 11 bases. Per germline, CDR1 MNHEY and CDR2 SMNVEV (reference sequence). J gave up 4 bases and V 5 bases, and 8 bases lay outside the gene matches. The CDR3 runs to 16 residues.

This clone was counted a few times. The chain joins TRBV28 to TRBJ2-4; D is possibly TRBD2 (5 bases). Germline V lookup: CDR1 MDHEN, CDR2 SYDVKM. This CDR3 has 12 amino acids. Between the trimmed V and J ends, which lost 7 bases and 5 bases, there was a span of 9 bases. Here the CDR3 DNA reads TGTGCCAGCAAAGGGAGCCAAAACATTCAGTACTTC. It specifies CASKGSQNIQYF.

V is TRBV27 and J is TRBJ1-1; 7 bases fit TRBD1. Per the germline V gene, CDR1 is MNHEY and CDR2 is SMNVEV (reference sequence). The length of the CDR3 is 15 residues. Trimming cost V 8 bases and J 0 bases; bases outside gene matches: 9. CDR3 sequence: CASHSGTAMNTEAFF. CDR3 in DNA: TGTGCCAGCCATTCCGGGACAGCAATGAACACTGAAGCTTTCTTT.

V usage is TRBV7-9 and J usage is TRBJ2-3; possibly TRBD2 for D (7 bases). The length of the CDR3 is 16 residues. Trimming shortened V by 5 bases and J by 2 bases, and 17 bases separated the two germline ends. In germline, CDR1 is SEHNR, CDR2 FQNEAQ (reference sequence). CDR3 sequence (DNA): TGTGCCAGCAGCACTAGGGCGGGGGCCCTCACAGATACGCAGTATTTT. It encodes CASSTRAGALTDTQYF.

The chain is built from TRBV19 and TRBJ1-5; TRBD1 matches 7 bases. Germline V gene sequence: CDR1 LNHDA, CDR2 SQIVND (reference sequence). The V and J ends lost 5 bases and 2 bases, in that order; junction bases with no gene match: 9. CDR3 length: 16 amino acids. CDR3 bases: TGTGCCAGTAGTGTTCTACAGGGGATTGGCAATCAGCCCCAGCATTTT. It specifies CASSVLQGIGNQPQHF.

The chain uses TRBV19 and TRBJ1-5; possible D gene TRBD1, 5 bases. Germline V lookup: CDR1 LNHDA, CDR2 SQIVND (reference sequence). The CDR3 has 16 residues. V gave up 7 bases and J gave up 2 bases, with 18 bases separating them. CDR3 nucleotides: TGTGCCAGTACCAGCGGCCGGGACCGACGCAATCAGCCCCAGCATTTT. Amino acid sequence: CASTSGRDRRNQPQHF.

This clone was seen more than once but under ten times. The V call is TRBV28, the J call TRBJ2-5, with TRBD2 as a possible D gene (5 bases). Trimming left V 6 bases short and J 6 bases short, with 17 bases between. This CDR3 has 14 amino acids. In germline, CDR1 is MDHEN, CDR2 SYDVKM. The CDR3 here is CASRTHGSGKTQYF. The DNA for the CDR3 is TGTGCCAGCAGGACACACGGGTCGGGGAAGACCCAGTACTTC.

Remarks on this clone: A much larger clone differs by one base, so this may be a read error. J is TRBJ2-1 and V is TRBV5-1, with D unclear. Trimming left V 1 base short and J 5 bases short, with 10 bases between. The CDR3 sequence is 14 residues long. CDR1 and CDR2 (germline): SGHRS, YFSETQ. The CDR3 region has the DNA TGCGCCAGCAGCTTGTTGCCCCGGGACAATGAGCAGTTCTTC. Protein: CASSLLPRDNEQFF.

This chain uses TRBV18 with TRBJ1-2; D is unresolved. Trimming took 1 base from V and 2 from J, leaving 11 bases between them. This CDR3 contains 15 residues. Germline CDR1 reads KGHSH; CDR2 reads LQKENI. The CDR3 DNA sequence: TGTGCCAGCTCACCACGGGGAACAGCCAACTATGGCTACACCTTC. Translating gives CASSPRGTANYGYTF.

This clone was seen a single time. J is TRBJ1-2 and V is TRBV2; D gene unclear. The CDR3 totals 13 residues. Trimming left V 6 bases short and J 3 bases short, with 11 bases between. Germline lookup yields CDR1 SNHLY and CDR2 FYNNEI. CDR3 in amino acids: CASSQFPDYGYTF. The CDR3 nucleotides are TGTGCCAGCAGCCAGTTCCCGGACTATGGCTACACCTTC.

The chain carries TRBV19 and TRBJ1-3; D perhaps matches TRBD1 (5 bases). Germline values: CDR1 LNHDA, CDR2 SQIVND (reference sequence). With 5 bases removed from V and 0 bases from J, the gap between germline ends came to 23 bases. The CDR3 extends over 19 amino acids. CDR3 DNA sequence: TGTGCCAGTAGTCCCCCGGGACGCCTCCGGGTAAGCTCTGGAAACACCATATATTTT. Residues: CASSPPGRLRVSSGNTIYF.

V is TRBV6-1 and J is TRBJ1-5; the D is unclear. With 4 bases removed from V and 0 bases from J, the gap between germline ends came to 7 bases. This CDR3 is built from 14 residues. The germline V gene has CDR1 MNHNS and CDR2 SASEGT. The CDR3: CASSAPYSNQPQHF. As DNA, the CDR3 is TGTGCCAGCAGTGCGCCCTATAGCAATCAGCCCCAGCATTTT.

The chain couples TRBV28 to TRBJ2-7; 12 nucleotides align to TRBD1. The junction had 7 bases not matched to a gene; V was cut back by 5 bases and J by 5 bases. Looked up from germline, CDR1 is MDHEN and CDR2 is SYDVKM. CDR3 length equals 15 residues. CDR3 DNA: TGTGCCAGCAGTCCGGGACAGGGGGCAAGGAACGAGCAGTACTTC. Encoded protein: CASSPGQGARNEQYF.

This clone was seen only a few times. V usage is TRBV28 and J usage is TRBJ1-1; D is undetermined. The CDR3 is 13 amino acids. The germline V gene encodes CDR1 MDHEN and CDR2 SYDVKM. Trimming pared 2 bases from V and 3 bases from J, leaving 7 bases between. The CDR3, as DNA: TGTGCCAGCAGTTTAAGGGAATACACTGAAGCTTTCTTT. Its protein product is CASSLREYTEAFF.

This chain joins TRBV28 and TRBJ2-1; 8 bases fit TRBD1. Germline CDR1 MDHEN, CDR2 SYDVKM. This CDR3 is 14 amino acids long. V shed 6 bases and J 5 bases; nucleotides not matched to a gene: 6. The CDR3 region is CASSNYRGDNEQFF. Here the CDR3 DNA reads TGTGCCAGCAGCAACTACAGGGGGGACAATGAGCAGTTCTTC.

The chain is built from TRBV5-6 and TRBJ2-7; D unresolved. There are 16 residues in the CDR3. CDR1 is SGHDT and CDR2 is YYEEEE in the germline V gene. Trimming took off 2 bases at V and 0 bases at J, with 15 bases between the two ends. CDR3 sequence (DNA): TGTGCCAGCAGCTTTTACGCCCTAGGGAACTCCTACGAGCAGTACTTC. This gives the protein CASSFYALGNSYEQYF.

The CDR3 DNA is TGTGCCAGCAGTTGGACAGACAATGAGCAGTTCTTC. Translation gives CASSWTDNEQFF. The rearrangement uses TRBV6-1 and TRBJ2-1, with D perhaps TRBD1 (6 bases). V was cut by 5 bases and J by 5 bases, with 7 bases left in between. This CDR3 is 12 amino acids long. CDR1 MNHNS and CDR2 SASEGT come from the germline V gene.